This TCR beta chain was identified during a study of cytomegalovirus exposure and HLA in healthy donors. Study details: Genotyping showed around 80% of roughly 400 donors falling in the Caucasian-associated ancestry cluster. General study points: Investigators reported about 160 TCR beta chains as tied to cytomegalovirus. Most of the CMV-associated TCR beta chains (in a later analysis) appeared to be HLA-restricted.

The V gene end was trimmed by 4 bases and the J gene end by 9 bases; junction bases not matched to a gene: 10. The CDR3 has 14 residues. Per germline, CDR1 SGDLS and CDR2 YYNGEE. Primers included in the PCR were 60 Vbeta and 13 Jbeta primers. The data were produced by immunoSEQ multiplex PCR, yet TCRdb's version contains in-frame clones alone and is incomplete. The repertoire holds roughly 130,000 clones, with roughly four fifths as singletons. Donors in the study were healthy people who gave bone marrow. A note on this clone: Its antigen is not identified.

This rearrangement joins TRBV9 to TRBJ2-3; the match to TRBD2 covers 8 bases. Sample: PBMCs. The clonotype was recovered from a male donor in good health and CMV-seropositive. The CDR3 DNA reads TGTGCCAGCAGCCCCCTCGGGGGGGGAGAGACGCAGTATTTT. Its translation: CASSPLGGGETQYF.